These T cell receptor beta chains were read from a single sample in a study of Graves' ophthalmopathy and Graves' hyperthyroidism. TCRdb ran MiXCR on the multiplex PCR reads and lists one entry per CDR3 protein. The data show roughly 300,000 distinct CDR3 sequences, about a sixth seen once. The sequencing sample was made of peripheral blood. All receptors derive from an adult man with Graves' ophthalmopathy. The conserved cysteine and the conserved F or W are not part of the CDR3 here. The order of the fields is J gene, V gene, CDR3 length, clone size, CDR3 protein. Size is omitted from some rows. Given values are once, few, many or a class for expanded clones.

>TRBJ2-2|TRBV6-1|11|NA
ASTGAGAGELF
>TRBJ1-1|TRBV19|13|few
ASSIQGQGDTEAF
>TRBJ2-2|TRBV6-2/TRBV6-3|13|NA
ASSRTGVSTGELF
>TRBJ2-6|TRBV6-5|18|many
ASRRSGTGHNLSGANVLT
>TRBJ2-7|TRBV12-3/TRBV12-4|12|many
ASSPTGISYEQY
>TRBJ1-5|TRBV19|13|many
ASSTRDRSNQPQH
>TRBJ1-2|TRBV29-1|11|NA
SVEKRTSYGYT
>TRBJ1-3|TRBV7-3|13|many
ASSLTQGSGNTIY
>TRBJ2-7|TRBV28|12|many
ASSPGQAPVEQY
>TRBJ2-7|TRBV5-1|12|many
ASSYGSLGGEQY
>TRBJ1-1|TRBV12-3/TRBV12-4|19|many
ASSFPETGEGRKLSNCGAF
>TRBJ2-2|TRBV6-2/TRBV6-3|13|many
ASTYGGLEIGELF
>TRBJ2-7|TRBV5-1|13|NA
ASSFTGQKGYEQY
>TRBJ2-2|TRBV12-5|11|NA
ASGFPGTGELF
>TRBJ2-7|TRBV25-1|13|many
ASSVGGSEYFEQY
>TRBJ1-2|TRBV6-5|12|many
ASSSPTGTYGYT
>TRBJ2-5|TRBV3-1|10|many
ASRRVGETQY
>TRBJ1-2|TRBV7-2|13|many
ASSLLQGSNYGYT
>TRBJ2-7|TRBV4-2|15|many
ASSQEPGGQGAYEQY
>TRBJ2-5|TRBV5-1|12|many
ASSLARGEGTQY
>TRBJ2-7|TRBV6-5|12|NA
ASRYMTGVDEQY
>TRBJ2-7|TRBV7-9|13|many
ASSLTPGASYEQY
>TRBJ1-1|TRBV4-2|14|many
ASSQVSSGANTEAF
>TRBJ2-5|TRBV2|10|many
AAQKGEETQY
>TRBJ1-1|TRBV12-3/TRBV12-4|11|many
ASSPYGETEAF
>TRBJ2-7|TRBV7-8|12|many
ASSLEAPSYEQY
>TRBJ2-7|TRBV7-2|12|NA
ASSLAGVQNEQY
>TRBJ1-1|TRBV30|11|many
AWSIRENTEAF
>TRBJ1-1|TRBV20-1|12|many
SASTWGGTTEAF
>TRBJ2-7|TRBV29-1|13|many
SVTNGLGPPYEQY
>TRBJ2-2|TRBV6-1|12|NA
ASRQYKTTGELF
>TRBJ2-2|TRBV15|14|many
ATSVPGTTNTGELF
>TRBJ2-7|TRBV6-1|14|NA
ASRIRTSGRKYEQY
>TRBJ1-1|TRBV12-3/TRBV12-4|11|NA
ASSLKFSLEAF
>TRBJ1-1|TRBV6-2/TRBV6-3|13|many
ASSSDRRQNTEAF
>TRBJ2-3|TRBV24-1|12|many
ATSDPDGTDTQY
>TRBJ2-5|TRBV2|13|many
ASSRGQPYQEPQY
>TRBJ1-1|TRBV6-2/TRBV6-3|11|many
ASSWAKNTEAF
>TRBJ2-4|TRBV6-1|13|many
ASSETRTGKNIQY
>TRBJ2-5|TRBV12-3/TRBV12-4|11|many
ASSLRDLETQY
>TRBJ1-1|TRBV5-1|11|many
ASSEPQNTEAF
>TRBJ2-5|TRBV5-1|12|many
ASSSLDRLETQY
>TRBJ2-7|TRBV20-1|9|many
SAFGPYEQY
>TRBJ1-6|TRBV5-1|12|many
ASSHPDRDSPLH